Presented here are 26 T cell receptor beta chains from one specimen sequenced in a study of cytomegalovirus exposure and HLA in healthy donors (TCRdb year 2017). Receptor libraries were prepared by the immunoSEQ multiplex PCR assay. The multiplex PCR relied on a mix of 60 forward primers for TCR Vbeta segments and 13 reverse primers for TCR Jbeta segments. TCRdb took this table from immuneACCESS and kept in-frame rearrangements with V and J called. Such tables lack part of the clones; where checked against another copy, unresolved V genes explain under half of the gap, and the rest is unexplained. Present in this sample are about 63,000 clones, 70% to 85% of which were seen just once. The ten largest clones capture about 2.7% of the sample. The sample comprised PBMCs. Every receptor here comes from a woman younger than 45 in good health and CMV-seronegative.

V gene TRBV4-1 combines with J gene TRBJ2-2; D unclear. V gave up 0 bases and J gave up 7 bases, with 9 bases separating them. The CDR3 has 14 residues. Germline V gene data show CDR1 as MGHRA and CDR2 as YSYEKL. DNA for the CDR3: TGCGCCAGCAGCCAAGAAATCTCCAGCGGGGAGCTGTTTTTT. Translation: CASSQEISSGELFF.

To note about this clone: A read error may account for a junction end that differs from germline. J is TRBJ2-2 and V is TRBV30; the match to TRBD2 covers 8 bases. This CDR3 is built from 16 residues. CDR1 is GTSNPN, CDR2 SVGIG, per germline (reference sequence). Here the CDR3 DNA reads TGTGCCCGGAGCCTGACGGGGGGGAAGAACACCGGGGAGCTGTTTTTT. It yields the protein CARSLTGGKNTGELFF.

The rearrangement links TRBV11-3 to TRBJ1-1, with D possibly matching TRBD1 (5 bases). With 0 bases removed from V and 0 bases from J, the gap between germline ends came to 8 bases. This CDR3 has 15 residues. CDR1 is SGHNT and CDR2 is YENEEA in the germline V gene. The CDR3 nucleotides are TGTGCCAGCAGCTTAGATGGGGCCATGAACACTGAAGCTTTCTTT. This sequence encodes CASSLDGAMNTEAFF. The full variable domain, with the rest looked up from reference TRBV11-3 and TRBJ1-1, is EAGVVQSPRYKIIEKKQPVAFWCNPISGHNTLYWYLQNLGQGPELLIRYENEEAVDDSQLPKDRFSAERLKGVDSTLKIQPAELGDSAVYLCASSLDGAMNTEAFFGQGTRLTVV.

The chain recombines TRBV4-3 with TRBJ2-5, with TRBD2 identical over 7 bases. With the DNA end fitting TRBJ2-7 better, the J assignment may be wrong. In germline, CDR1 is LGHNA, CDR2 YSLEER. This CDR3 contains 15 residues. DNA for the CDR3: TGCGCCAGCAGCCACACTGACGGAGCGGGGTACGAGCAGTACTTC. This encodes CASSHTDGAGYEQYF.

This clone was seen once. The junction and the germline gene differ at one end; a read error may be behind it. J is TRBJ1-5 and V is TRBV5-8; 9 bases line up with TRBD1. CDR3 length: 16 residues. The germline gives CDR1 SGHTS, CDR2 YDEGEE. CDR3 sequence: CAGSYIQGARNQPQHF. As DNA, the CDR3 is TGTGCCGGCAGTTATATACAGGGGGCTCGGAATCAGCCCCAGCATTTT.

This clone has only one observation. The chain links TRBV19 to TRBJ1-3; D is unclear. The CDR3 consists of 17 residues. Trimming removed 3 bases from V and 5 bases from J, with 20 bases in between. Germline V gene lookup returns CDR1 LNHDA and CDR2 SQIVND (reference sequence). The CDR3 loop reads CASSMVSDFANRNTIYF. CDR3 in DNA: TGTGCCAGTAGTATGGTGTCGGACTTCGCAAACCGAAACACCATATATTTT.

The rearrangement links TRBV7-2 to TRBJ1-1, with 10 bases fitting TRBD1. The CDR3 consists of 14 residues. The germline gives CDR1 SGHTA, CDR2 FQGNSA. V was pared by 6 bases and J by 3 bases, with 4 bases of the junction left unmatched. The CDR3 DNA reads as TGTGCCAGCAGTTCCGGGACAGGGGACACTGAAGCTTTCTTT. Protein sequence: CASSSGTGDTEAFF.

V gene TRBV5-8 combines with J gene TRBJ2-2; D possibly corresponds to TRBD1 (5 bases). This CDR3 has 15 amino acids. V was shortened by 4 bases and J by 1 base, with 11 bases between the two germline ends. The germline V gene has CDR1 SGHTS and CDR2 YDEGEE. As DNA, the CDR3 is TGTGCCAGCAGCACAGGACAACTGAACACCGGGGAGCTGTTTTTT. It specifies CASSTGQLNTGELFF.

This clone was recorded once. The J gene is TRBJ1-1, the V gene TRBV15; maybe TRBD1 (5 bases). This CDR3 region has 13 residues. Germline CDR1 reads LNHNV; CDR2 reads YYDKDF (reference sequence). V was shortened by 5 bases and J by 5 bases, with 12 bases between the two germline ends. CDR3 DNA sequence: TGTGCCACCAGCCGAACAGGAAGTACTGAAGCTTTCTTT. Residues: CATSRTGSTEAFF.

This clone appeared once. One junction end does not reproduce the germline sequence, and a read error may be involved. The sample carries other DNA sequences with the same CDR3. The chain recombines TRBV12-5 with TRBJ1-6; 10 positions agree with TRBD1. The CDR3 sequence is 15 residues long. Germline V gene lookup returns CDR1 LGHNT and CDR2 FRNRAP. The CDR3 loop is CASGLRTGGNSPLHF. CDR3 nucleotide sequence: TGTGCTAGTGGTTTGCGGACAGGGGGTAATTCGCCCCTCCACTTT.

The chain uses TRBV21-1 and TRBJ1-5; the table's TRBD1 call for D was not verified on the DNA. TRBV21-1 corresponds to a pseudogene. This CDR3 is 17 amino acids long. The CDR3 coding sequence is TGTGCCAGCAGCAAAGGTGGAGGGACAGGGGGCAGTCAGCCCCAGCATTTT. Encoded protein: CASSKGGGTGGSQPQHF.

The genes are TRBV19 and TRBJ2-2; D is uncertain. The germline CDR1 and CDR2 sequences are LNHDA and SQIVND (reference sequence). Trimming shortened V by 3 bases and J by 4 bases, and 3 bases separated the two germline ends. The CDR3 is 12 amino acids. The CDR3, as DNA: TGTGCCAGTAGTATGGCCACCGGGGAGCTGTTTTTT. Its translation is CASSMATGELFF. Full variable domain (rest looked up from reference TRBV19 and TRBJ2-2): DGGITQSPKYLFRKEGQNVTLSCEQNLNHDAMYWYRQDPGQGLRLIYYSQIVNDFQKGDIAEGYSVSREKKESFPLTVTSAQKNPTAFYLCASSMATGELFFGEGSRLTVL.

The genes are TRBV27 and TRBJ1-2; 8 bases fit TRBD1. Germline V gives CDR1 MNHEY, CDR2 SMNVEV (reference sequence). The J segment lost 7 bases and the V segment lost 0 bases, leaving 10 bases of the junction unmatched. This CDR3 is 16 amino acids long. Written as DNA, the CDR3 is TGTGCCAGCAGTTTATCATACCGACAGGGGAATAGTGGCTACACCTTC. It yields the protein CASSLSYRQGNSGYTF.

The chain joins TRBV2 to TRBJ2-5; no definite D call. V dropped 1 base and J dropped 4 bases, with 7 bases sitting between them. Germline V gives CDR1 SNHLY, CDR2 FYNNEI. The CDR3 has 13 amino acids. The CDR3 region has the DNA TGTGCCAGCAGTGAAGGTCCCCGAGAGACCCAGTACTTC. This translates into CASSEGPRETQYF.

This chain connects TRBV19 to TRBJ2-7; 10 bases agree with TRBD2. Per germline, CDR1 LNHDA and CDR2 SQIVND (reference sequence). This CDR3 has 16 residues. With 7 bases clipped from V and 2 bases from J, the junction kept 11 bases outside the gene matches. This CDR3 reads CASKGSGRNRTYEQYV. As DNA, the CDR3 is TGTGCCAGTAAGGGTAGCGGGAGGAATAGGACCTACGAGCAGTACGTC.

On this clone: One junction end disagrees with the germline gene, perhaps due to a read error. The J gene is TRBJ2-5, the V gene TRBV12-5; the match to TRBD2 covers 11 bases. Germline V lookup: CDR1 LGHNT, CDR2 FRNRAP. The CDR3 sequence is 16 residues long. The CDR3, as DNA: TGTGCTAGTGGTTTGGGTGGTGGGGGGACCGGACTAGCGGGCCACTTC. It translates to CASGLGGGGTGLAGHF.

The chain has TRBV15 and TRBJ1-2; D is unresolved. V gave up 0 bases and J gave up 6 bases, with 14 bases separating them. Germline V lookup: CDR1 LNHNV, CDR2 YYDKDF (reference sequence). The CDR3 length is 15 residues. The DNA of the CDR3 is TGTGCCACCAGCAGAGATCAAACAGCGGCAGATGGCTACACCTTC. It specifies CATSRDQTAADGYTF. Using reference TRBV15 and TRBJ1-2 for the parts outside the CDR3, the full variable domain is DAMVIQNPRYQVTQFGKPVTLSCSQTLNHNVMYWYQQKSSQAPKLLFHYYDKDFNNEADTPDNFQSRRPNTSFCFLDIRSPGLGDTAMYLCATSRDQTAADGYTFGSGTRLTVV.

The chain's CDR3 is CASSDFPTAGADTQYF. CDR3 coding DNA: TGCGCCAGCAGTGATTTCCCGACGGCGGGCGCGGATACGCAGTATTTT. The rearrangement links TRBV5-1 to TRBJ2-3; weak D call: TRBD2 (5 bases). V gave up 5 bases and J gave up 6 bases, with 22 bases separating them. The CDR3 consists of 16 residues. Germline V lookup: CDR1 SGHRS, CDR2 YFSETQ.

V usage is TRBV6-5 and J usage is TRBJ2-2; D might be TRBD1 (6 bases). In germline, CDR1 is MNHEY, CDR2 SVGAGI. The CDR3 spans 14 residues. Trimming shortened V by 6 bases and J by 6 bases, and 14 bases separated the two germline ends. The CDR3: CASRKTGLPGELFF. The CDR3 DNA sequence: TGTGCCAGCAGGAAAACAGGGCTTCCCGGGGAGCTGTTTTTT.

This sequence joins TRBV6-5 and TRBJ1-1, with 8 nucleotides matching TRBD1. This CDR3 contains 13 residues. Germline V lookup: CDR1 MNHEY, CDR2 SVGAGI. The V segment lost 10 bases and the J segment 6 bases; nucleotides outside the gene matches: 10. The CDR3 sequence is CATQRTGMPEAFF. CDR3 sequence (DNA): TGTGCCACCCAACGGACAGGGATGCCTGAAGCTTTCTTT.

The genes are TRBV21-1 and TRBJ1-2; the table's D call TRBD1 went unverified against the DNA. TRBV21-1 is noted as a pseudogene. This CDR3 comprises 16 residues. The CDR3 region has the DNA TGTGCCAGCAGCAAAGAGGACAGTCCCTGCAACTATGGCTACACCTTC. This encodes CASSKEDSPCNYGYTF.

The V and J genes are TRBV5-8 and TRBJ2-1; TRBD2 aligns across 9 bases. Germline trimming cut 2 bases from V and 7 bases from J; bases unmatched to any gene: 13. This CDR3 is 17 amino acids long. Germline V lookup: CDR1 SGHTS, CDR2 YDEGEE. CDR3 loop: CASSLTPRLAGSNEQFF. In nucleotides, the CDR3 is TGTGCCAGCAGCTTAACCCCCCGGCTAGCGGGATCAAATGAGCAGTTCTTC.

The rearrangement joins TRBV19 to TRBJ1-1, with a tentative D call TRBD1 (5 bases). Between the trimmed V and J ends, which lost 4 bases and 3 bases, there was a span of 9 bases. This CDR3 has 13 amino acids. The germline CDR1 and CDR2 sequences are LNHDA and SQIVND (reference sequence). This chain's CDR3 is CASSTDSYTEAFF. The DNA of the CDR3 is TGTGCCAGTAGTACCGACAGTTACACTGAAGCTTTCTTT.

The V and J genes are TRBV27 and TRBJ1-1, with 8 bases matching TRBD1. The V segment lost 6 bases and the J segment 8 bases; nucleotides outside the gene matches: 8. There are 13 residues in the CDR3. CDR1 is MNHEY, CDR2 SMNVEV, per germline (reference sequence). In nucleotides, the CDR3 is TGTGCCAGCAGACCCGGGACAGGTGTCGAAGCTTTCTTT. Translating it yields CASRPGTGVEAFF.

The chain is built from TRBV25-1 and TRBJ2-1, with 8 bases lining up with TRBD2. Germline V gene lookup returns CDR1 MGHDK and CDR2 SYGVNS. Trimming at V came to 1 base and at J to 3 bases, leaving 5 bases not matched to a gene. The CDR3 is made up of 16 amino acids. The CDR3 region is CASSELRGADYNEQFF. The CDR3 region has the DNA TGTGCCAGCAGTGAATTGCGGGGGGCGGACTACAATGAGCAGTTCTTC.

A word on this clone: Germline and junction disagree at one end, which may indicate a read error. The chain combines TRBV2 with TRBJ2-2; tentatively, D is TRBD1 (6 bases). In germline, CDR1 is SNHLY, CDR2 FYNNEI. The CDR3 consists of 16 residues. The CDR3 spells CASSEDDRTYTEELFF. The CDR3 region has the DNA TGTGCCAGCAGTGAAGACGACAGGACCTACACCGAGGAGCTGTTTTTT.